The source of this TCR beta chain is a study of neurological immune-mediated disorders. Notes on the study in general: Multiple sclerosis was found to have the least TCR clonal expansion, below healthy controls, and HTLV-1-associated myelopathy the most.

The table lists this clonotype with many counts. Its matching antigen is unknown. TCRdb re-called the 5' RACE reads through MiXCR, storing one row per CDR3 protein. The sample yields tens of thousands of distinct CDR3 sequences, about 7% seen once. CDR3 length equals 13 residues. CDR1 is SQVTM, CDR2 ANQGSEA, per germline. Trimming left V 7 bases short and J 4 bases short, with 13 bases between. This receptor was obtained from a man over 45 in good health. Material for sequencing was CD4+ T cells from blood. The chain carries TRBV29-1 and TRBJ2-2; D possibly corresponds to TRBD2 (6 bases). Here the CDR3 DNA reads TGCAGCGGGGGGGTGCAGAGCACCGGGGAGCTGTTTTTT. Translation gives CSGGVQSTGELFF.